A selection of T cell receptor beta chains follows, all from one sample in a study of blood T cell repertoires in COVID-19. TCRdb's copy holds only in-frame clones and misses some; the assay was immunoSEQ multiplex PCR. Among approximately 53,000 clones listed, under 90% were seen once. The sample taken for sequencing was peripheral blood. The receptor set was obtained from a woman aged 80 or over with COVID-19, enrolled during active disease. Each CDR3 is given with its conserved first and last residue. Fields, in order: J gene, V gene, D gene, clone size, CDR3 protein, CDR3 DNA. D genes are given only for firm matches. The size entry is marked missing in some rows and otherwise reads once, few, many or a size class.

TRBJ2-1 | TRBV2 | TRBD2 | . | CASSNSGRAYNEQFF | TGTGCCAGCAGTAATAGCGGGAGGGCCTACAATGAGCAGTTCTTC
TRBJ2-7 | TRBV5-1 | TRBD2 | . | CASSSVPGLAGGDEQYF | TGCGCCAGCAGTTCGGTCCCGGGACTAGCGGGAGGAGACGAGCAGTACTTC
TRBJ2-1 | TRBV7-3 | TRBD2 | few | CASSQRAGTPGGNEQFF | TGTGCCAGCAGCCAACGCGCCGGGACTCCGGGGGGGAATGAGCAGTTCTTC
TRBJ2-1 | TRBV6-6 | TRBD2 | . | CASEAGAHNEQFF | TGTGCCAGCGAGGCGGGAGCGCACAATGAGCAGTTCTTC
TRBJ2-4 | TRBV7-3 | . | . | CASSLGPGANIQYF | TGTGCCAGCAGCTTGGGGCCAGGGGCAAACATTCAGTACTTC
TRBJ2-1 | TRBV4-1 | . | . | CASSQGQGTYEQFF | TGCGCCAGCAGCCAAGGGCAGGGAACGTATGAGCAGTTCTTC
TRBJ2-7 | TRBV10-3 | TRBD1 | once | CAISGAGDRGFYEQYF | TGTGCCATCAGTGGAGCGGGGGACAGGGGGTTCTACGAGCAGTACTTC
TRBJ2-7 | TRBV10-3 | . | . | CAISETSGNEQYF | TGTGCCATCAGTGAGACGTCAGGGAACGAGCAGTACTTC
TRBJ2-1 | TRBV4-1 | TRBD2 | . | CASSRTGTSGSPNEQFF | TGCGCCAGCAGCCGGACCGGGACTAGCGGGAGTCCCAATGAGCAGTTCTTC
TRBJ1-2 | TRBV2 | TRBD1 | . | CASRAGTGYYGYTF | TGTGCCAGCAGAGCCGGGACAGGGTACTATGGCTACACCTTC
TRBJ2-1 | TRBV30 | TRBD2 | . | CAWNLAGAHYNEQFF | TGTGCCTGGAATCTAGCGGGAGCACACTACAATGAGCAGTTCTTC
TRBJ2-7 | TRBV9 | TRBD1 | . | CASSATGTAYEQYF | TGTGCCAGCAGCGCAACCGGGACAGCCTACGAGCAGTACTTC
TRBJ2-3 | TRBV6-5 | TRBD1 | . | CASSYRQGTDTQYF | TGTGCCAGCAGTTACCGACAGGGGACAGATACGCAGTATTTT
TRBJ1-3 | TRBV4-1 | TRBD1 | . | CASSQDDRGGNTIYF | TGCGCCAGCAGCCAAGACGACAGGGGCGGAAACACCATATATTTT
TRBJ1-1 | TRBV12-5 | . | . | CASGPRRNYTEAFF | TGTGCTAGTGGTCCGCGGAGGAACTACACTGAAGCTTTCTTT
TRBJ2-1 | TRBV6-5 | TRBD2 | . | CASRGAGLSYNEQFF | TGTGCCAGCAGGGGAGCGGGGCTCTCCTACAATGAGCAGTTCTTC
TRBJ2-7 | TRBV28 | TRBD2 | . | CASRIPGGSYEQYF | TGTGCCAGCAGAATCCCTGGCGGGAGTTACGAGCAGTACTTC
TRBJ2-7 | TRBV18 | TRBD2 | . | CASSPLPSGSYEQYF | TGTGCCAGCTCACCACTCCCTAGCGGGAGCTACGAGCAGTACTTC
TRBJ2-1 | TRBV19 | TRBD2 | few | CAVAPSGRGVEQFF | TGTGCCGTAGCTCCTAGCGGGAGAGGGGTTGAGCAGTTCTTC
TRBJ2-5 | TRBV5-4 | . | . | CASSPGGIPETQYF | TGTGCCAGCAGCCCTGGGGGGATCCCGGAGACCCAGTACTTC
TRBJ1-2 | TRBV21-1 | . | . | CASSGGNYGYTF | TGTGCCAGCAGCGGAGGGAACTATGGCTACACCTTC
TRBJ2-7 | TRBV7-2 | TRBD2 | . | CASSQLAGGPEYF | TGTGCCAGCAGCCAACTAGCGGGAGGGCCAGAGTACTTC
TRBJ1-2 | TRBV5-5 | TRBD1 | . | CASSSRQGDGYTF | TGTGCCAGCAGCTCCCGACAGGGGGATGGCTACACCTTC
TRBJ2-3 | TRBV6-5 | TRBD2 | . | CASGAGVLNTDTQYF | TGTGCCAGCGGAGCGGGAGTGCTGAACACAGATACGCAGTATTTT
TRBJ1-3 | TRBV2 | . | . | CASRGGGAGNTIYF | TGTGCCAGCAGGGGAGGTGGAGCCGGAAACACCATATATTTT
TRBJ2-7 | TRBV19 | TRBD1 | . | CASSVGTAEQYF | TGTGCCAGTAGCGTCGGGACAGCAGAGCAGTACTTC
TRBJ2-1 | TRBV30 | TRBD2 | . | CAGKPRRESNEQFF | TGTGCCGGGAAACCGAGGCGGGAGTCCAATGAGCAGTTCTTC
TRBJ1-1 | TRBV19 | TRBD1 | . | CASSHIWGPTGGGEAFF | TGTGCCAGTAGCCATATCTGGGGACCGACAGGGGGTGGTGAAGCTTTCTTT
TRBJ2-3 | TRBV7-8 | TRBD1 | . | CASSSRTGGETDTQYF | TGTGCCAGCAGCTCAAGGACAGGGGGCGAAACAGATACGCAGTATTTT
TRBJ1-2 | TRBV15 | . | once | CATSRDTVGRGTGYTF | TGTGCCACCAGCAGAGATACCGTAGGCAGGGGAACTGGCTACACCTTC
TRBJ1-3 | TRBV5-1 | . | . | CASSLGAGPSGNTIYF | TGCGCCAGCAGCTTGGGGGCAGGTCCTTCTGGAAACACCATATATTTT
TRBJ2-7 | TRBV15 | TRBD2 | few | CATSRLSGSASSYEQYF | TGTGCCACCAGCCGACTAAGCGGGAGCGCAAGCTCCTACGAGCAGTACTTC
TRBJ2-3 | TRBV19 | . | . | CASSIDLATDTQYF | TGTGCCAGTAGTATAGATCTGGCCACAGATACGCAGTATTTT
TRBJ2-7 | TRBV15 | TRBD1 | . | CATSREGQGAYEQYF | TGTGCCACCAGCAGAGAGGGACAGGGGGCTTACGAGCAGTACTTC
TRBJ2-1 | TRBV10-2 | . | . | CASSAGLAEQFF | TGCGCCAGCAGTGCGGGTTTAGCGGAGCAGTTCTTC
TRBJ2-1 | TRBV5-1 | TRBD2 | . | CASTSGTSYREQFF | TGCGCCAGCACCTCCGGGACTAGCTATAGGGAGCAGTTCTTC
TRBJ2-3 | TRBV7-3 | TRBD2 | . | CASSPVGGDTQYF | TGTGCCAGCAGCCCTGTGGGGGGGGATACGCAGTATTTT
TRBJ1-1 | TRBV3-1/TRBV3-2 | . | few | CASRQVGDPAAFF | TGTGCCAGCAGACAAGTAGGGGATCCAGCAGCTTTCTTT
TRBJ2-7 | TRBV2 | . | . | CASSATGNYEQYF | TGTGCCAGCAGTGCAACAGGGAACTACGAGCAGTACTTC
TRBJ1-5 | TRBV4-1 | TRBD1 | . | CASSHRQGEDQPQHF | TGCGCCAGCAGCCATCGACAGGGAGAAGATCAGCCCCAGCATTTT
TRBJ1-1 | TRBV7-2 | TRBD1 | . | CASSSQGAYTEAFF | TGTGCCAGCAGCTCCCAGGGGGCGTACACTGAAGCTTTCTTT